This paragraph reports one TCR beta chain. It has no known antigen specificity. No quality values exist for individual bases; no much larger clone is one base distant. Library construction relied on the immunoSEQ multiplex PCR assay. TCRbeta CDR3 sequencing was carried out by an external provider as a commercial service. Per the source publication's procedure: Productive nucleotide sequences and amino acid sequences obtained through in silico translation were used in the analyses. To equalise sample size, diversity was assessed as Renyi entropy across alpha values by taking the median of 200 repeated subsamples. The distance between each pair of repertoires was calculated as one minus the Chao-modified Jaccard index, which corrects for under-sampling, and this distance was used for clustering. Frequency-weighted overlap with synovial clonotypes was calculated over 200 sample sizes with 200 draws without replacement at each size, and the overlap was reported at the size of the smaller sample. TCRdb retrieved this table from immuneACCESS and kept in-frame rearrangements only. Not all clones are present; in checked studies, unresolved V genes account for under half, and no reason is known for the remainder. D and trimming come from the DNA, and the V and J calls and clone size come from that table. The sample profile shows around 30,000 clones; 90% to 95% of them were found once. 0.68% of the sample is in the top ten clones.

This sample is part of a study of circulating and synovial CD4+ cells in juvenile arthritis (dated by TCRdb to between 2012 and 2015). General notes on the study: TCRbeta CDR3 repertoires of circulating HLA-DR+ CD4 T cells, bulk blood CD4 T cells and synovial CD4 T cells were compared within each patient. Repertoire sequencing was performed with the aim of confirming enrichment of synovial clonotypes in a circulating synovial-like CD4 T cell subset.

Donors of the sequenced samples were patients with active juvenile idiopathic arthritis. Cells were sorted immediately after thawing, with dead cells excluded using Live/Dead Fixable Near-IR Stain. Paper-wide results and their limitations: Because CPL samples and bulk blood CD4 samples differed in T cell genome counts by at least an order of magnitude, sample-size effects were addressed. Circulating pathogenic-like lymphocytes clustered with synovial T cells and shared a substantially higher fraction of CDR3 sequences with synovium than bulk blood. No difference between circulating pathogenic-like lymphocytes and bulk blood T cells was detected by traditional Vbeta family usage analysis. Compared with bulk blood CD4 repertoires, both the synovial and the circulating pathogenic-like lymphocyte repertoires were less diverse, and some CPL samples were as oligoclonal as synovium. Because overlap with synovium was found to increase with sequencing depth, the full repertoire overlap was likely underestimated by the measured shared-clonotype fractions.

The germline ends are 14 bases apart after V is trimmed by 4 bases and J by 3 bases. The CDR3 contains 14 residues, cysteine and phenylalanine counted. Left in the record is the CDR3 DNA by itself, 42 bases read in frame from the first base. Per the germline V gene, SGHRS is the CDR1 and YFSETQ is the CDR2. The TCR sequence derives from a human donor with juvenile idiopathic arthritis. Sequencing was performed on CD4+ T cells from blood. The V and J segments used are TRBV5-1 and TRBJ2-7, with TRBD1 tentatively as D gene (6 bases match). CDR3 sequence: CASSIQGLGYEQYF. DNA sequence: TGCGCCAGCAGCATACAGGGTCTCGGCTACGAGCAGTACTTC.